The 20 T cell receptor beta chains below were found in one sample sequenced in a study of cytomegalovirus exposure and HLA in healthy donors. With 60 Vbeta and 13 Jbeta primers, the PCR was carried out. Here immunoSEQ multiplex PCR was the method, and the copy in TCRdb shows in-frame clones only, minus some. Of 90,000 to 130,000 clones listed, around three quarters are singletons. Sequencing used PBMCs. The source is a man aged 30-40 years in good health and CMV-seropositive.

The chain employs TRBV7-6 and TRBJ1-4; the D is unclear. The germline V gene has CDR1 SGHVS and CDR2 FNYEAQ. The CDR3 covers 15 residues. V lost 5 bases and J lost 5, with 15 bases in between. The CDR3 spells CASSAGGRVNEKLFF. In DNA form, the CDR3 reads TGTGCCAGCAGCGCCGGCGGGAGGGTGAATGAAAAACTGTTTTTT.

The genes are TRBV19 and TRBJ2-5, with 12 nucleotides matching TRBD1. Germline-derived CDR1 and CDR2 are LNHDA and SQIVND (reference sequence). Germline trimming cut 5 bases from V and 5 bases from J; bases unmatched to any gene: 21. CDR3 length equals 20 residues. The CDR3 DNA sequence: TGTGCCAGTAGTCTCCTCGGGGACAGGGGGCTAGGGAGCGGTGCGGAGACCCAGTACTTC. This translates into CASSLLGDRGLGSGAETQYF.

V is TRBV2 and J is TRBJ1-4; 10 bases are shared with TRBD1. The CDR3 totals 13 residues. J lost 8 bases, V lost 6 bases, and 3 bases had no gene match. CDR1 and CDR2 from the germline V gene are SNHLY and FYNNEI. The CDR3 DNA reads as TGTGCCAGCAGGGGGACAGGGGACGAAAAACTGTTTTTT. The encoded protein is CASRGTGDEKLFF.

This clone came up a few times. CDR3 sequence: CASSLDIYTEAFF. CDR3 DNA sequence: TGTGCCAGCAGCTTGGACATCTACACTGAAGCTTTCTTT. The chain employs TRBV5-4 and TRBJ1-1; D is unresolved. Trimming took 0 bases from V and 3 from J, leaving 6 bases between them. Germline CDR1 and CDR2: SGHNT and YYREEE (reference sequence). CDR3 size: 13 residues.

V usage is TRBV30 and J usage is TRBJ2-1; tentatively, D is TRBD2 (5 bases). With 3 bases removed from V and 9 bases from J, the gap between germline ends came to 18 bases. Per the germline V gene, CDR1 is GTSNPN and CDR2 is SVGIG (reference sequence). CDR3 length: 14 amino acids. The CDR3, as DNA: TGTGCCTGGAGCGGGCCTACTAGGCCGGGTGAGCAGTTCTTC. Its protein product is CAWSGPTRPGEQFF.

CDR3 residues: CASSAQLRNNSPLHF. DNA for the CDR3: TGTGCCAGCAGTGCACAGTTAAGGAATAATTCACCCCTCCACTTT. The rearrangement uses TRBV6-5 and TRBJ1-6; no clear D. CDR3 length: 15 amino acids. V lost 5 bases, J lost 5 bases, and 13 bases lay in between. Per germline, CDR1 MNHEY and CDR2 SVGAGI.

The chain has TRBV7-9 and TRBJ2-2; D unclear. Germline CDR1 is SEHNR and CDR2 is FQNEAQ (reference sequence). The CDR3 totals 17 residues. Trimming pared 3 bases from V and 8 bases from J, leaving 22 bases between. CDR3 coding DNA: TGTGCCAGCAGCTTCTACGTAATCCTACAGACGAAGGGGGAGCTGTTTTTT. It encodes CASSFYVILQTKGELFF.

This clone was counted once. The conserved final phenylalanine or tryptophan is absent from the CDR3, which likely points to a read error. The V gene is TRBV14, the J gene TRBJ1-1, with D hard to call. Germline V CDR1 and CDR2: SGHDN, FVKESK. This CDR3 is 13 amino acids long. Trimming removed 0 bases from V and 5 bases from J, with 7 bases in between. The CDR3 here is CASSQDSGTEAFL. Written as DNA, the CDR3 is TGTGCCAGCAGCCAAGATTCGGGTACTGAAGCTTTCCTT.

The chain employs TRBV7-2 and TRBJ2-7; possible D gene TRBD1, 6 bases. Trimming took off 5 bases at V and 0 bases at J, with 14 bases between the two ends. CDR1 is SGHTA and CDR2 is FQGNSA in the germline V gene. The CDR3 extends over 15 amino acids. The CDR3 DNA reads as TGTGCCAGCAGCGACCCGGGACAAGTCTCCTACGAGCAGTACTTC. This sequence encodes CASSDPGQVSYEQYF.

This clone was counted once. The V and J genes are TRBV7-2 and TRBJ2-1, with TRBD2 matching 13 bases. The V segment lost 5 bases and the J segment 4 bases; nucleotides outside the gene matches: 14. This CDR3 spans 19 amino acids. Germline CDR1 reads SGHTA; CDR2 reads FQGNSA. The CDR3 DNA reads TGTGCCAGCAGCCTTGGACTAGCGGGGGACCTATTGGGTTACAATGAGCAGTTCTTC. It codes for CASSLGLAGDLLGYNEQFF.

The rearrangement links TRBV28 to TRBJ2-5; a weak D match, TRBD1 (5 bases). This CDR3 has 12 residues. Trimming shortened V by 10 bases and J by 2 bases, and 11 bases separated the two germline ends. The V gene's germline CDR1 is MDHEN and CDR2 SYDVKM. DNA for the CDR3: TGTGCCACCAACAGACAGCAAGAGACCCAGTACTTC. It codes for CATNRQQETQYF. Full variable domain (rest looked up from reference TRBV28 and TRBJ2-5): DVKVTQSSRYLVKRTGEKVFLECVQDMDHENMFWYRQDPGLGLRLIYFSYDVKMKEKGDIPEGYSVSREKKERFSLILESASTNQTSMYLCATNRQQETQYFGPGTRLLVL.

The rearrangement joins TRBV5-1 to TRBJ1-3; TRBD1 agrees at 8 bases. The germline gives CDR1 SGHRS, CDR2 YFSETQ. With 5 bases clipped from V and 2 bases from J, the junction kept 15 bases outside the gene matches. The CDR3 is made up of 18 amino acids. The CDR3 is CASSSSSYGQGAGNTIYF. For the CDR3, the DNA is TGCGCCAGCAGTTCTAGCAGTTACGGACAGGGTGCTGGAAACACCATATATTTT.

The rearrangement joins TRBV30 to TRBJ2-7; weak D call: TRBD1 (6 bases). Trimming removed 3 bases from V and 1 base from J, with 13 bases in between. Looked up from germline, CDR1 is GTSNPN and CDR2 is SVGIG (reference sequence). The CDR3 sequence is 14 residues long. The CDR3 spells CAWSYDGQSYEQYF. Written as DNA, the CDR3 is TGTGCCTGGAGCTACGACGGACAGTCCTACGAGCAGTACTTC.

This chain links TRBV27 with TRBJ1-2; D uncertain. Germline loops: CDR1 MNHEY, CDR2 SMNVEV (reference sequence). CDR3 size: 13 residues. The V end lost 2 bases, the J end lost 6 bases, and 10 bases lay between the germline ends. CDR3 nucleotide sequence: TGTGCCAGCAGTTTAACGGAGCGGCATGGCTACACCTTC. Its translation: CASSLTERHGYTF.

The chain combines TRBV18 with TRBJ2-5; 8 positions match TRBD2. The CDR3 is 15 residues long. Germline V lookup: CDR1 KGHSH, CDR2 LQKENI. J was trimmed by 2 bases and V by 3 bases; bases with no gene match: 5. The CDR3 nucleotides read TGTGCCAGCTCACCCGGGAGCGGGAGTCAAGAGACCCAGTACTTC. Protein sequence: CASSPGSGSQETQYF. Full variable domain (outside the CDR3, taken from reference TRBV18 and TRBJ2-5): NAGVMQNPRHLVRRRGQEARLRCSPMKGHSHVYWYRQLPEEGLKFMVYLQKENIIDESGMPKERFSAEFPKEGPSILRIQQVVRGDSAAYFCASSPGSGSQETQYFGPGTRLLVL.

The genes are TRBV28 and TRBJ1-1, with 12 bases matching TRBD1. V lost 4 bases to trimming and J lost 4 bases; unmatched junction nucleotides: 10. The CDR3 runs to 17 residues. Germline V CDR1 and CDR2: MDHEN, SYDVKM. The CDR3 is CASSSPGQGALGTEAFF. Here the CDR3 DNA reads TGTGCCAGCAGTTCCCCGGGACAGGGGGCTTTAGGCACTGAAGCTTTCTTT.

This clone was seen a few times. The gene calls are TRBV4-1 and TRBJ1-4; the D is unclear. Trimming took 0 bases from V and 3 from J, leaving 11 bases between them. The CDR3 runs to 16 residues. From germline, CDR1 is MGHRA and CDR2 YSYEKL. The CDR3 coding sequence is TGCGCCAGCAGCCAAGACCCGGGTTTGGCTAATGAAAAACTGTTTTTT. It yields the protein CASSQDPGLANEKLFF.

Only a few counts were recorded for this clone. This rearrangement joins TRBV11-3 to TRBJ2-7, with 7 bases lining up with TRBD1. The CDR3 covers 18 residues. V shed 5 bases, J shed 0 bases, and the junction held 16 bases outside the gene matches. In germline, CDR1 is SGHNT, CDR2 YENEEA. The CDR3 sequence: CASSPPGQWMTSSYEQYF. DNA for the CDR3: TGTGCCAGCAGCCCTCCGGGACAGTGGATGACTTCCTCCTACGAGCAGTACTTC.

The gene calls are TRBV5-1 and TRBJ2-5, with 16 bases lining up with TRBD2. The V gene end was trimmed by 7 bases and the J gene end by 5 bases; junction bases not matched to a gene: 11. CDR1 and CDR2 from the germline V gene are SGHRS and YFSETQ. This CDR3 is built from 17 residues. The CDR3 is CASCLGTSGGAEETQYF. The CDR3 coding sequence is TGCGCCAGCTGCCTTGGGACTAGCGGGGGGGCCGAGGAGACCCAGTACTTC.

V usage is TRBV4-1 and J usage is TRBJ2-7; no reliable D call. Germline V gene lookup returns CDR1 MGHRA and CDR2 YSYEKL. V gave up 2 bases and J gave up 1 base, with 12 bases separating them. The CDR3 consists of 15 residues. The CDR3 loop reads CASSQPITGSYEQYF. The CDR3 DNA reads TGCGCCAGCAGCCAACCGATTACCGGGTCCTACGAGCAGTACTTC.